Each of the 29 T cell receptor beta chains below was sequenced from the same sample in a study of blood T cell repertoires in COVID-19. Using immunoSEQ multiplex PCR, the repertoire was profiled, and TCRdb retains in-frame clones only, with some absent. In the table there are over 200,000 clones, 87% of which are singletons. The sequenced material came from PBMCs or T cells enriched from blood (not recorded which). These receptors were taken from a man aged 30 to 39 who had recovered from COVID-19.

V is TRBV3-1 (or the pseudogene TRBV3-2) and J is TRBJ1-2; weak D call: TRBD1 (5 bases). The CDR3 contains 14 residues. CDR1 LGHDT and CDR2 YNNKEL come from the germline V gene (reference sequence). V lost 8 bases, J lost 5 bases, and 18 bases lay in between. Here the CDR3 reads CASGLRGGGYGYTF. Written as DNA, the CDR3 is TGTGCCAGCGGTCTAAGGGGAGGAGGGTATGGCTACACCTTC.

The J gene is TRBJ1-5, the V gene TRBV3-1 (or the pseudogene TRBV3-2); D possibly corresponds to TRBD1 (5 bases). The CDR3 consists of 15 residues. Germline V gene lookup returns CDR1 LGHDT and CDR2 YNNKEL (reference sequence). V was trimmed by 1 base and J by 1 base, leaving 8 bases between them. CDR3: CASSQGGVSNQPQHF. The DNA for the CDR3 is TGTGCCAGCAGCCAAGGGGGGGTGAGCAATCAGCCCCAGCATTTT.

The chain recombines TRBV27 with TRBJ1-4; TRBD1 is a possible D gene (5 bases). The V gene lost 7 bases and the J gene lost 7 bases, with 16 bases spanning the gap. The CDR3 covers 14 residues. Germline CDR1 MNHEY, CDR2 SMNVEV (reference sequence). CDR3 loop: CASTHGASGEKLFF. In DNA form, the CDR3 reads TGTGCCAGCACCCATGGGGCATCGGGTGAAAAACTGTTTTTT.

This clone is a singleton in its sample. Sequence at one end of the junction differs from germline and may be a read error. The gene calls are TRBV7-2 and TRBJ2-7; possible D gene TRBD2, 6 bases. CDR1 is SGHTA, CDR2 FQGNSA, per germline. The CDR3 has 15 residues. The CDR3 sequence is CASSRWGENPYGQYF. CDR3 bases: TGTGCCAGCAGCCGGTGGGGGGAGAATCCTTACGGGCAGTACTTC.

The rearrangement links TRBV9 to TRBJ2-3, with unresolved D. The CDR3 runs 12 residues. V lost 4 bases, J lost 0 bases, and 3 bases lay in between. The germline V gene has CDR1 SGDLS and CDR2 YYNGEE. CDR3 in amino acids: CASSLSTDTQYF. The CDR3 nucleotides are TGTGCCAGCAGCCTGAGCACAGATACGCAGTATTTT.

The chain combines TRBV5-6 with TRBJ2-2; D is uncertain. CDR3 length equals 13 residues. Between the trimmed V and J ends, which lost 4 bases and 1 base, there was a span of 5 bases. The germline CDR1 and CDR2 sequences are SGHDT and YYEEEE. CDR3 bases: TGTGCCAGCAGCCCCATGAACACCGGGGAGCTGTTTTTT. Protein product: CASSPMNTGELFF.

J is TRBJ2-5 and V is TRBV18; tentatively, D is TRBD2 (6 bases). Germline values: CDR1 KGHSH, CDR2 LQKENI. V lost 3 bases to trimming and J lost 4 bases, with 18 bases between them. There are 16 residues in the CDR3. The CDR3 sequence: CASSPEEGRRVETQYF. The CDR3 DNA is TGTGCCAGCTCACCTGAGGAGGGGCGGCGTGTAGAGACCCAGTACTTC.

The chain joins TRBV7-6 to TRBJ2-1; D ambiguous. The CDR3 sequence is 11 residues long. Germline V gene data show CDR1 as SGHVS and CDR2 as FNYEAQ. V was cut by 3 bases and J by 7 bases, with 4 bases left in between. The CDR3 DNA is TGTGCCAGCAGCTTCGGGAATGAGCAGTTCTTC. Translation gives CASSFGNEQFF.

Here the CDR3 reads CASSFASANQPQHF. CDR3 coding DNA: TGTGCCAGCAGTTTCGCCAGCGCCAATCAGCCCCAGCATTTT. V and J are TRBV27 and TRBJ1-5; no firm D call. CDR1 is MNHEY and CDR2 is SMNVEV in the germline V gene (reference sequence). The CDR3 spans 14 residues. Between the trimmed V and J ends, which lost 3 bases and 3 bases, there was a span of 9 bases.

This chain connects TRBV7-3 to TRBJ2-1; D unresolved. The germline gives CDR1 SGHTA, CDR2 FQGTGA. The germline V and J ends were trimmed by 2 bases and 7 bases, with 9 bases remaining between them. This CDR3 spans 13 amino acids. The CDR3 loop reads CASSLGDGNEQFF. In DNA, the CDR3 is TGTGCCAGCAGCTTAGGAGACGGTAATGAGCAGTTCTTC.

This rearrangement joins TRBV28 to TRBJ1-5; 10 bases map to TRBD1. Germline CDR1 MDHEN, CDR2 SYDVKM. The CDR3 is made up of 19 amino acids. Trimming took 7 bases from V and 7 from J; bases not matched to a gene: 22. This CDR3 is CASNLAGTGVRLGGQPQHF. The DNA of the CDR3 is TGTGCCAGCAATCTTGCCGGGACAGGGGTGAGGCTTGGGGGGCAGCCCCAGCATTTT.

The chain uses TRBV6-4 and TRBJ1-6; 7 bases align to TRBD1. The CDR3 totals 15 residues. The ends lost 5 bases at V and 7 bases at J; junction bases unmatched: 8. Germline V lookup: CDR1 MRHNA, CDR2 SNTAGT. CDR3 bases: TGTGCCAGCAGTTTTCCCGGGACAGTAAATTCACCCCTCCACTTT. Its translation: CASSFPGTVNSPLHF.

In its sample, this clone was seen a few times. V usage is TRBV18 and J usage is TRBJ1-6; the D is unclear. The CDR3 is 13 residues long. The V gene lost 6 bases and the J gene lost 9 bases, with 12 bases spanning the gap. Per germline, CDR1 KGHSH and CDR2 LQKENI. This CDR3 reads CASSEGQGSPLHF. DNA of the CDR3: TGTGCCAGCTCGGAGGGTCAAGGTTCACCCCTCCACTTT.

The chain links TRBV5-1 to TRBJ1-1; D remains unclear. Per the germline V gene, CDR1 is SGHRS and CDR2 is YFSETQ. V gave up 4 bases and J gave up 0 bases, with 19 bases separating them. The CDR3 runs to 17 residues. The CDR3 spells CASSPQVGLSMNTEAFF. The DNA of the CDR3 is TGCGCCAGCAGCCCCCAGGTCGGTCTTTCCATGAACACTGAAGCTTTCTTT.

J is TRBJ2-3 and V is TRBV5-4, with 7 bases lining up with TRBD1. The CDR3 runs to 17 residues. Trimming removed 4 bases from V and 2 bases from J; junction bases left unmatched: 13. Per the germline V gene, CDR1 is SGHNT and CDR2 is YYREEE (reference sequence). CDR3 region: CASSPRAGQAFTDTQYF. For the CDR3, the DNA is TGTGCCAGCAGCCCCAGAGCTGGACAGGCCTTCACAGATACGCAGTATTTT.

The V call is TRBV18, the J call TRBJ2-1; 11 bases align to TRBD2. The V and J ends lost 5 bases and 5 bases, in that order; junction bases with no gene match: 11. Per germline, CDR1 KGHSH and CDR2 LQKENI. This CDR3 contains 17 residues. CDR3 nucleotide sequence: TGTGCCAGCTCAGCTAGACTAGCGGGGAACGTTGACAATGAGCAGTTCTTC. This translates into CASSARLAGNVDNEQFF.

This clone occurred once. The chain couples TRBV30 to TRBJ2-7; maybe TRBD2 (6 bases). This CDR3 is built from 11 residues. V lost 4 bases and J 6 bases, leaving 10 bases between the germline ends. CDR1 GTSNPN and CDR2 SVGIG come from the germline V gene (reference sequence). The CDR3 DNA reads TGTGCCTGGACCAGGGAGGTCGAGCAGTACTTC. Translated: CAWTREVEQYF. The full variable domain, with the rest looked up from reference TRBV30 and TRBJ2-7, is SQTIHQWPATLVQPVGSPLSLECTVEGTSNPNLYWYRQAAGRGLQLLFYSVGIGQISSEVPQNLSASRPQDRQFILSSKKLLLSDSGFYLCAWTREVEQYFGPGTRLTVT.

The chain couples TRBV29-1 to TRBJ1-5; unclear D gene. This CDR3 is built from 13 residues. V was cut by 4 bases and J by 3 bases, with 10 bases left in between. Germline V gene lookup returns CDR1 SQVTM and CDR2 ANQGSEA. The CDR3 here is CSVAGQFNQPQHF. CDR3 in DNA: TGCAGCGTTGCTGGGCAGTTCAATCAGCCCCAGCATTTT.

The J gene is TRBJ1-1, the V gene TRBV10-2, with TRBD1 matching over 10 bases. Unmatched junction bases numbered 3, after V lost 2 bases and J lost 6 bases. The CDR3 is made up of 14 amino acids. Germline V gene data show CDR1 as WSHSY and CDR2 as SAAADI. The CDR3 DNA reads as TGCGCCAGCAGTGAGCTCGGACAGGGGGCTGAAGCTTTCTTT. Its translation: CASSELGQGAEAFF.

J is TRBJ2-2 and V is TRBV11-2; tentative D call: TRBD2 (6 bases). Germline assignment: CDR1 SGHAT and CDR2 FQNNGV. V was cut by 11 bases and J by 4 bases, with 20 bases left in between. The CDR3 consists of 15 residues. CDR3 sequence: CAFPRAGWGTGELFF. The CDR3 DNA reads TGTGCCTTCCCCCGGGCGGGGTGGGGCACCGGGGAGCTGTTTTTT.

This clone was recorded only once. The chain carries TRBV18 and TRBJ2-7; 9 nucleotides match TRBD1. After removal of 4 bases from V and 3 bases from J, the junction contained 7 bases not matched to a gene. This CDR3 spans 15 amino acids. Germline V gene data show CDR1 as KGHSH and CDR2 as LQKENI. The CDR3 loop is CASSRPGQGGYEQYF. The CDR3 DNA sequence: TGTGCCAGCTCACGACCGGGACAGGGTGGCTACGAGCAGTACTTC.

The chain uses TRBV3-1 (or the pseudogene TRBV3-2) and TRBJ2-1; TRBD2 matches at 8 bases. The CDR3 covers 16 residues. The junction had 6 bases not matched to a gene; V was cut back by 4 bases and J by 1 base. Germline loops: CDR1 LGHDT, CDR2 YNNKEL (reference sequence). CDR3 region: CASSRDTSGSYNEQFF. The CDR3 bases are TGTGCCAGCAGCCGCGACACTAGCGGTTCCTACAATGAGCAGTTCTTC.

The gene calls are TRBV6-5 and TRBJ2-1, with TRBD1 as a possible D gene (5 bases). The CDR3 covers 15 residues. Deletions cut 2 bases from V and 12 bases from J, with 20 bases between. From germline, CDR1 is MNHEY and CDR2 SVGAGI. The CDR3 DNA follows: TGTGCCAGCAGTTACGGGTGGGCAGGGCCAGCGAGGCAGTTCTTC. It codes for CASSYGWAGPARQFF.

The chain links TRBV24-1 to TRBJ1-1; D might be TRBD1 (6 bases). Trimming pared 4 bases from V and 1 base from J, leaving 12 bases between. This CDR3 is 15 amino acids long. CDR1 and CDR2 from the germline V gene are KGHDR and SFDVKD. Written as DNA, the CDR3 is TGTGCCACCAGTGACCCGGGACACGGGAACACTGAAGCTTTCTTT. Its protein is CATSDPGHGNTEAFF.

This clone appeared a few times. The chain uses TRBV4-2 and TRBJ2-7, with unresolved D. V lost 0 bases and J lost 4, with 13 bases in between. The germline V gene has CDR1 LGHNA and CDR2 YNFKEQ. CDR3 size: 15 residues. Here the CDR3 reads CASSQDPSSGYEQYF. As DNA, the CDR3 is TGTGCCAGCAGCCAAGACCCTTCTTCAGGTTACGAGCAGTACTTC.

This clone was seen only once. The chain is built from TRBV30 and TRBJ1-2; 10 bases line up with TRBD1. Germline CDR1 GTSNPN, CDR2 SVGIG (reference sequence). The V segment lost 3 bases and the J segment 7 bases; nucleotides outside the gene matches: 8. The CDR3 loop spans 14 amino acids. CDR3 bases: TGTGCCTGGAGGACAGGGGGCCTAACCCCTGGCTACACCTTC. It encodes CAWRTGGLTPGYTF. The variable domain in full, completed from reference TRBV30 and TRBJ1-2, reads SQTIHQWPATLVQPVGSPLSLECTVEGTSNPNLYWYRQAAGRGLQLLFYSVGIGQISSEVPQNLSASRPQDRQFILSSKKLLLSDSGFYLCAWRTGGLTPGYTFGSGTRLTVV.

The gene calls are TRBV28 and TRBJ2-7; 9 bases map to TRBD2. The V segment lost 5 bases and the J segment 3 bases; nucleotides outside the gene matches: 5. The CDR3 is 14 residues long. Germline CDR1 is MDHEN and CDR2 is SYDVKM. CDR3 nucleotides: TGTGCCAGCAGTCCCGGACTAGCGCACTACGAGCAGTACTTC. Translation: CASSPGLAHYEQYF.

This clone has a single count. The chain joins TRBV5-1 to TRBJ2-5; 8 bases match TRBD1. The CDR3 spans 12 residues. Germline V gene sequence: CDR1 SGHRS, CDR2 YFSETQ. V was pared by 8 bases and J by 2 bases, with 2 bases of the junction left unmatched. CDR3 amino acids: CASGTGQETQYF. CDR3 sequence (DNA): TGCGCCAGTGGGACAGGACAAGAGACCCAGTACTTC.

The chain has TRBV7-2 and TRBJ1-6; 7 positions match TRBD1. This CDR3 spans 15 amino acids. V lost 2 bases, J lost 5 bases, and 3 bases stayed unmatched. Germline values: CDR1 SGHTA, CDR2 FQGNSA. CDR3 in amino acids: CASSLRDRNNSPLHF. The CDR3, as DNA: TGTGCCAGCAGCTTAAGGGACAGAAATAATTCACCCCTCCACTTT.